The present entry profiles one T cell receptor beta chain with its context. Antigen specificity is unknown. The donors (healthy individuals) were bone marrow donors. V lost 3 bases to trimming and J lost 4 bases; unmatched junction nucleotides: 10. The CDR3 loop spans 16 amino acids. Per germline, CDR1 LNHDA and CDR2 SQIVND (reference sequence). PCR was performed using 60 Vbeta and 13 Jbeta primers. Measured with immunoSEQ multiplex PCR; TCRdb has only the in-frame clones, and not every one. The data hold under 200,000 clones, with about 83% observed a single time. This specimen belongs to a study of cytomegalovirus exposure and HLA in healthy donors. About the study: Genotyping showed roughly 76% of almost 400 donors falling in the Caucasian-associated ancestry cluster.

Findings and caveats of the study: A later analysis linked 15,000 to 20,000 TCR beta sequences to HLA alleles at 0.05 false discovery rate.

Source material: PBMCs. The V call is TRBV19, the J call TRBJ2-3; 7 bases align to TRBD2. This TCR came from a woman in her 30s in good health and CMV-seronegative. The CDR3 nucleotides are TGTGCCAGTAGTATTAAGGGGCAGGGAGGGCCAGATACGCAGTATTTT. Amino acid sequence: CASSIKGQGGPDTQYF.